These 32 T cell receptor beta chains were all obtained from the same sample, sequenced in a study of vaccination effects on CD4 cells after COVID-19. These receptors have no identified antigens. Some clones are missing from TCRdb's copy, which holds only in-frame ones; the method was immunoSEQ multiplex PCR. There are more than 60,000 clones in the sample; roughly 81% occur only once, and 2.2% lies in the top ten. After roughly ten days in culture, the CD4+ T cells were isolated. Two-dose vaccination with either BNT162b2 or mRNA-1273 was given to the participants. Sample: CD4+ T cells from PBMCs cultured without peptide, taken after COVID-19 vaccination. The source is a human donor who received a COVID-19 vaccine.

This clone was found once. J is TRBJ1-5 and V is TRBV9; D gene unclear. Germline-derived CDR1 and CDR2 are SGDLS and YYNGEE. Deletions cut 1 base from V and 5 bases from J, with 7 bases between. This CDR3 region has 13 residues. CDR3 loop: CASSVTGDQPQHF. The CDR3 nucleotides are TGTGCCAGCAGCGTAACTGGGGATCAGCCCCAGCATTTT.

This rearrangement joins TRBV30 to TRBJ2-3; the D gene is possibly TRBD2 (6 bases). The CDR3 runs 12 residues. The germline V gene encodes CDR1 GTSNPN and CDR2 SVGIG (reference sequence). V lost 2 bases to trimming and J lost 4 bases, with 7 bases between them. The CDR3 coding sequence is TGTGCCTGGAGTTCGGGGGCAGATACGCAGTATTTT. Encoded protein: CAWSSGADTQYF.

The chain couples TRBV9 to TRBJ1-6; D remains ambiguous. The length of the CDR3 is 16 residues. CDR1 and CDR2 (germline): SGDLS, YYNGEE. The V gene lost 0 bases and the J gene lost 2 bases, with 9 bases spanning the gap. The CDR3 reads CASSVGAATYNSPLHF. The DNA of the CDR3 is TGTGCCAGCAGCGTAGGGGCAGCTACCTATAATTCACCCCTCCACTTT.

The chain carries TRBV7-8 and TRBJ2-5, with D tentatively TRBD1 or TRBD2 (5 bases each). The CDR3 covers 14 residues. From germline, CDR1 is SGHVS and CDR2 FQNEAQ. Trimming cost V 5 bases and J 4 bases, with 14 bases left between them. The DNA for the CDR3 is TGTGCCAGCAGCCGAGGGGCAGGATCAGAGACCCAGTACTTC. It translates to CASSRGAGSETQYF.

In this sample, this clone turned up a few times. This chain joins TRBV19 and TRBJ2-4; 9 nucleotides align to TRBD2. Unmatched junction bases numbered 1, after V lost 4 bases and J lost 9 bases. The CDR3 covers 12 residues. The germline V gene encodes CDR1 LNHDA and CDR2 SQIVND (reference sequence). This CDR3 is CASSSGGVIQYF. CDR3 sequence (DNA): TGTGCCAGTAGTAGCGGGGGGGTCATTCAGTACTTC.

The chain recombines TRBV5-1 with TRBJ1-1; 9 nucleotides agree with TRBD1. The CDR3 covers 14 residues. V dropped 4 bases and J dropped 5; count of bases not matched to a gene: 6. Germline CDR1 SGHRS, CDR2 YFSETQ. CDR3: CASSPGTGPTEAFF. CDR3 nucleotide sequence: TGCGCCAGCAGCCCCGGGACAGGGCCTACTGAAGCTTTCTTT. The full variable domain, in which reference TRBV5-1 and TRBJ1-1 provide the parts outside the CDR3, is KAGVTQTPRYLIKTRGQQVTLSCSPISGHRSVSWYQQTPGQGLQFLFEYFSETQRNKGNFPGRFSGRQFSNSRSEMNVSTLELGDSALYLCASSPGTGPTEAFFGQGTRLTVV.

The chain links TRBV15 to TRBJ2-2, with 7 bases matching TRBD2. J was trimmed by 2 bases and V by 8 bases; bases with no gene match: 8. CDR1 is LNHNV, CDR2 YYDKDF, per germline (reference sequence). The CDR3 is 15 amino acids. DNA of the CDR3: TGTGCCACCCGATGGGGGGGTCTTAACACCGGGGAGCTGTTTTTT. It is translated as CATRWGGLNTGELFF. The whole variable domain, filled in from reference TRBV15 and TRBJ2-2, reads DAMVIQNPRYQVTQFGKPVTLSCSQTLNHNVMYWYQQKSSQAPKLLFHYYDKDFNNEADTPDNFQSRRPNTSFCFLDIRSPGLGDTAMYLCATRWGGLNTGELFFGEGSRLTVL.

This clone was picked up a small number of times. This chain joins TRBV7-2 and TRBJ1-4, with D uncertain. CDR1 SGHTA and CDR2 FQGNSA come from the germline V gene. V lost 2 bases, J lost 7 bases, and 8 bases lay in between. The CDR3 is 13 amino acids. DNA of the CDR3: TGTGCCAGCAGCTTATCGGGTAGTGAAAAACTGTTTTTT. Translating it yields CASSLSGSEKLFF.

This chain links TRBV18 with TRBJ2-2; weak D call: TRBD2 (5 bases). CDR1 and CDR2 (germline): KGHSH, LQKENI. V lost 3 bases, J lost 3 bases, and 8 bases lay in between. CDR3 size: 14 residues. Here the CDR3 reads CASSPRADTGELFF. The CDR3 coding sequence is TGTGCCAGCTCACCCCGAGCGGACACCGGGGAGCTGTTTTTT.

About this clone: This sample includes further DNA sequences coding for the same CDR3. This sequence joins TRBV5-1 and TRBJ2-2; D is uncertain. The CDR3 has 14 amino acids. Germline lookup yields CDR1 SGHRS and CDR2 YFSETQ. V was pared by 0 bases and J by 0 bases, with 3 bases between. Written as DNA, the CDR3 is TGCGCCAGCAGCTTGGGGGCGAACACCGGGGAGCTGTTTTTT. It specifies CASSLGANTGELFF.

The CDR3 region is CASSVAGVPNEKLFF. The CDR3 DNA reads as TGTGCCAGCAGTGTAGCAGGGGTCCCTAATGAAAAACTGTTTTTT. This chain links TRBV2 with TRBJ1-4; D may be TRBD1 (6 bases). Per germline, CDR1 SNHLY and CDR2 FYNNEI. This CDR3 region has 15 residues. With 4 bases removed from V and 3 bases from J, the gap between germline ends came to 12 bases.

The rearrangement uses TRBV5-6 and TRBJ1-2, with D possibly matching TRBD1 (6 bases). V was cut by 0 bases and J by 6 bases, with 12 bases left in between. The CDR3 contains 14 residues. CDR1 and CDR2 from the germline V gene are SGHDT and YYEEEE. CDR3 amino acids: CASSLVGQGNGYTF. The CDR3 coding sequence is TGTGCCAGCAGCTTGGTTGGGCAGGGGAATGGCTACACCTTC. Based on the CDR3 plus reference TRBV5-6 and TRBJ1-2, the full variable domain is DAGVTQSPTHLIKTRGQQVTLRCSPKSGHDTVSWYQQALGQGPQFIFQYYEEEERQRGNFPDRFSGHQFPNYSSELNVNALLLGDSALYLCASSLVGQGNGYTFGSGTRLTVV.

This clone was recorded once. V is TRBV2 and J is TRBJ2-5, with D unclear. CDR3 length equals 13 residues. Germline assignment: CDR1 SNHLY and CDR2 FYNNEI. V was trimmed by 4 bases and J by 2 bases, leaving 8 bases between them. The CDR3 coding sequence is TGTGCCAGCAGTGTAGGGCGGCAAGAGACCCAGTACTTC. It translates to CASSVGRQETQYF. Combining the CDR3 with reference TRBV2 and TRBJ2-5 gives the whole variable domain EPEVTQTPSHQVTQMGQEVILRCVPISNHLYFYWYRQILGQKVEFLVSFYNNEISEKSEIFDDQFSVERPDGSNFTLKIRSTKLEDSAMYFCASSVGRQETQYFGPGTRLLVL.

The genes are TRBV6-5 and TRBJ1-2; possible D gene TRBD1, 5 bases. The CDR3 is 15 amino acids. V was shortened by 6 bases and J by 4 bases, with 18 bases between the two germline ends. The germline CDR1 and CDR2 sequences are MNHEY and SVGAGI. The CDR3 protein is CASRNPGDSFYGYTF. The CDR3 nucleotides read TGTGCCAGCAGAAACCCCGGGGACTCGTTCTATGGCTACACCTTC.

Details on this clone: Other nucleotide sequences from this sample produce the same CDR3. The chain carries TRBV18 and TRBJ1-5; D is uncertain. Between the trimmed V and J ends, which lost 1 base and 6 bases, there was a span of 7 bases. The germline CDR1 and CDR2 sequences are KGHSH and LQKENI. There are 13 residues in the CDR3. In nucleotides, the CDR3 is TGTGCCAGCTCACCACGGGGTTCTCAGCCCCAGCATTTT. Translation gives CASSPRGSQPQHF.

This clone was found a few times. V usage is TRBV5-5 and J usage is TRBJ2-7; weak D call: TRBD1 (7 bases). The CDR3 is made up of 13 amino acids. Germline V CDR1 and CDR2: SGHKS, YYEKEE (reference sequence). Trimming removed 2 bases from V and 6 bases from J, with 12 bases in between. DNA of the CDR3: TGTGCCAGCAGCTTCGGGCAGGGGGGCGAGCAGTACGTC. It specifies CASSFGQGGEQYV.

The chain recombines TRBV6-5 with TRBJ1-6, with D tentatively TRBD1 (5 bases). The V end was cut by 5 bases, the J end by 8 bases, with 16 bases between. Germline CDR1 MNHEY, CDR2 SVGAGI. This CDR3 comprises 15 residues. The CDR3 reads CASSRTGTGDSPLHF. CDR3 DNA sequence: TGTGCCAGCAGTCGAACCGGGACCGGAGATTCACCCCTCCACTTT.

The chain employs TRBV6-6 and TRBJ2-1; 9 positions agree with TRBD2. This CDR3 is built from 14 residues. CDR1 is MNHNY, CDR2 SVGAGI, per germline (reference sequence). V lost 4 bases, J lost 9 bases, and 7 bases stayed unmatched. The CDR3 loop reads CASSFRGGASEQFF. CDR3 nucleotide sequence: TGTGCCAGCAGTTTTCGCGGGGGGGCCTCTGAGCAGTTCTTC.

The chain recombines TRBV28 with TRBJ1-5, with D possibly TRBD1 on 5 matching bases. CDR1 is MDHEN, CDR2 SYDVKM, per germline. The CDR3 is 16 amino acids. The V and J ends lost 5 bases and 7 bases respectively, with 21 bases between them. DNA of the CDR3: TGTGCCAGCAGTCCTCGCGGGGGGGGTGAGGGCCAGCCCCAGCATTTT. Amino acids: CASSPRGGGEGQPQHF.

The rearrangement uses TRBV4-1 and TRBJ1-5; TRBD1 might be the D (5 bases). There are 16 residues in the CDR3. V shed 0 bases and J shed 2 bases, with 11 bases lying between them. Germline CDR1 reads MGHRA; CDR2 reads YSYEKL. Here the CDR3 DNA reads TGCGCCAGCAGCCAAGATGAGCGGGGGGGCAATCAGCCCCAGCATTTT. As protein: CASSQDERGGNQPQHF.

The chain links TRBV7-3 to TRBJ1-3, with D tentatively TRBD1 (6 bases). The CDR3 consists of 16 residues. Trimming shortened V by 2 bases and J by 2 bases, and 13 bases separated the two germline ends. Germline V gene data show CDR1 as SGHTA and CDR2 as FQGTGA. CDR3 loop: CASSLLGGGPGNTIYF. The CDR3 nucleotides are TGTGCCAGCAGCTTACTCGGGGGCGGCCCTGGAAACACCATATATTTT.

The chain is built from TRBV11-1 and TRBJ1-4; D may be TRBD1 (6 bases). V lost 4 bases, J lost 6 bases, and 15 bases lay in between. The CDR3 loop spans 15 amino acids. Germline-derived CDR1 and CDR2 are SGHAT and FQDESV (reference sequence). The CDR3 DNA is TGTGCCAGCAGCTATATCCGGGACAACCATGAAAAACTGTTTTTT. Translated: CASSYIRDNHEKLFF.

V and J are TRBV9 and TRBJ2-3, with 9 positions matching TRBD2. Looked up from germline, CDR1 is SGDLS and CDR2 is YYNGEE. V shed 4 bases and J 3 bases; nucleotides not matched to a gene: 6. CDR3 length: 15 amino acids. CDR3 sequence reads: CASSWRGGLTDTQYF. CDR3 in DNA: TGTGCCAGCAGCTGGCGGGGGGGCCTGACAGATACGCAGTATTTT.

The chain combines TRBV7-2 with TRBJ2-1, with TRBD2 matching 7 bases. CDR1 is SGHTA and CDR2 is FQGNSA in the germline V gene. With 5 bases clipped from V and 6 bases from J, the junction kept 16 bases outside the gene matches. The CDR3 contains 17 residues. CDR3 residues: CASSPPGGTPDGNEQFF. The CDR3 coding sequence is TGTGCCAGCAGCCCGCCCGGGGGGACTCCGGATGGCAATGAGCAGTTCTTC.

The chain is built from TRBV7-2 and TRBJ2-2; 8 nucleotides align to TRBD2. Germline values: CDR1 SGHTA, CDR2 FQGNSA. The CDR3 covers 15 residues. J was trimmed by 0 bases and V by 11 bases; bases with no gene match: 8. The CDR3 is CAGTAGGPNTGELFF. CDR3 nucleotide sequence: TGTGCCGGGACGGCGGGGGGACCGAACACCGGGGAGCTGTTTTTT.

The rearrangement uses TRBV7-7 and TRBJ2-5, with TRBD2 matching 9 bases. With V trimmed by 5 bases and J by 1 base, 2 bases remained unmatched. The CDR3 runs 14 residues. CDR1 and CDR2 from the germline V gene are SSHAT and FNYEAQ (reference sequence). CDR3 sequence reads: CASSRGGAQETQYF. The CDR3 DNA reads TGTGCCAGCAGCCGCGGGGGGGCCCAAGAGACCCAGTACTTC.

A few counts support this clone. The chain employs TRBV9 and TRBJ1-2; 9 bases map to TRBD1. This CDR3 region has 14 residues. Trimming took 3 bases from V and 3 from J; bases not matched to a gene: 3. CDR1 is SGDLS, CDR2 YYNGEE, per germline. CDR3 sequence (DNA): TGTGCCAGCAGCGCCTGGGACAGGGACTATGGCTACACCTTC. Its protein product is CASSAWDRDYGYTF.

The chain uses TRBV5-1 and TRBJ2-2; 9 bases align to TRBD2. Germline V CDR1 and CDR2: SGHRS, YFSETQ. This CDR3 has 16 residues. Trimming at V came to 1 base and at J to 4 bases, leaving 5 bases not matched to a gene. In DNA form, the CDR3 reads TGCGCCAGCAGCTTGCTGCGGCGGGGGGGCACCGGGGAGCTGTTTTTT. It is translated as CASSLLRRGGTGELFF.

This sequence joins TRBV6-5 and TRBJ1-2; TRBD1 might be the D (5 bases). In germline, CDR1 is MNHEY, CDR2 SVGAGI. V was clipped by 9 bases and J by 5 bases, with 19 bases between them. The CDR3 spans 14 residues. The CDR3 sequence: CASARGGSYYGYTF. CDR3 sequence (DNA): TGTGCCAGTGCCCGCGGGGGGTCATATTATGGCTACACCTTC.

This clone has only a few counts. V gene TRBV18 combines with J gene TRBJ1-5; D may be TRBD1 (5 bases). Germline-derived CDR1 and CDR2 are KGHSH and LQKENI. The germline V and J ends were trimmed by 3 bases and 2 bases, with 8 bases remaining between them. This CDR3 is 14 amino acids long. The CDR3 region has the DNA TGTGCCAGCTCACCGCAGGGCGGCAATCAGCCCCAGCATTTT. It codes for CASSPQGGNQPQHF.

This rearrangement joins TRBV5-1 to TRBJ2-7; D is possibly TRBD1 or TRBD2 (5 bases each). Germline loops: CDR1 SGHRS, CDR2 YFSETQ. The V end lost 7 bases, the J end lost 1 base, and 9 bases lay between the germline ends. CDR3 length equals 12 residues. The CDR3 region is CASWDGSYEQYV. Here the CDR3 DNA reads TGCGCCAGCTGGGACGGATCCTACGAGCAGTACGTC.

J is TRBJ2-3 and V is TRBV5-1; D remains ambiguous. Germline V gene sequence: CDR1 SGHRS, CDR2 YFSETQ. The CDR3 totals 15 residues. V gave up 0 bases and J gave up 4 bases, with 12 bases separating them. This CDR3 is CASSLDPRGADTQYF. CDR3 in DNA: TGCGCCAGCAGCTTGGACCCCCGAGGCGCAGATACGCAGTATTTT.